A single sample is the source of the 9 T cell receptor beta chains below, sequenced in a study of blood T cell repertoires in COVID-19. The table came from immunoSEQ multiplex PCR; TCRdb's copy has only in-frame clones and leaves some out. The data hold 150,000 to 180,000 clones, with around 83% observed a single time. Sequenced material: peripheral blood. The receptors come from a woman aged 55-69 years with acute or convalescent COVID-19.

V gene TRBV12-3 or TRBV12-4 combines with J gene TRBJ2-1, with 7 nucleotides matching TRBD1. The V segment lost 8 bases and the J segment 2 bases; nucleotides outside the gene matches: 0. CDR3 length: 12 amino acids. CDR3 sequence (DNA): TGTGCCAGCGGACAGGCCTACAATGAGCAGTTCTTC. This encodes CASGQAYNEQFF.

V gene TRBV28 combines with J gene TRBJ1-2; 7 bases fit TRBD1. The CDR3 runs 16 residues. V lost 6 bases, J lost 4 bases, and 14 bases stayed unmatched. Germline V CDR1 and CDR2: MDHEN, SYDVKM. CDR3 amino acids: CASSPPGQSLGYGYTF. CDR3 nucleotide sequence: TGTGCCAGCAGCCCGCCGGGACAGAGTCTGGGCTATGGCTACACCTTC.

V gene TRBV28 combines with J gene TRBJ1-4, with TRBD1 identical over 10 bases. The germline V gene has CDR1 MDHEN and CDR2 SYDVKM. The junction had 9 bases not matched to a gene; V was cut back by 6 bases and J by 8 bases. The CDR3 length is 15 residues. The CDR3 DNA is TGTGCCAGCAGCGGACGGACAGGGGGGTGGGAAAAACTGTTTTTT. Its translation is CASSGRTGGWEKLFF.

This clone was seen a few times. Other DNA sequences in the same sample also yield this CDR3. DNA of the CDR3: TGTGCCAGCAGTAACAGGGTCTACGAGCAGTACGTC. Amino acid sequence: CASSNRVYEQYV. The chain joins TRBV28 to TRBJ2-7, with D possibly being TRBD1 (6 bases). The germline CDR1 and CDR2 sequences are MDHEN and SYDVKM. The length of the CDR3 is 12 residues. Trimming took 5 bases from V and 3 from J, leaving 8 bases between them.

The genes are TRBV2 and TRBJ1-1; 9 bases fit TRBD1. Germline CDR1 is SNHLY and CDR2 is FYNNEI. The CDR3 spans 14 residues. J gave up 10 bases and V 1 base, and 7 bases lay outside the gene matches. The CDR3 loop is CASSEGGQGLVAFF. For the CDR3, the DNA is TGTGCCAGCAGTGAAGGGGGACAGGGTTTGGTAGCTTTCTTT.

J is TRBJ2-1 and V is TRBV6-5; 9 bases align to TRBD1. This CDR3 region has 11 residues. Per the germline V gene, CDR1 is MNHEY and CDR2 is SVGAGI. J gave up 10 bases and V 8 bases, and 3 bases lay outside the gene matches. In DNA, the CDR3 is TGTGCCAGCGCAGGGACAGGGGAGCAGTTCTTC. This sequence encodes CASAGTGEQFF.

The rearrangement links TRBV28 to TRBJ1-6; 9 bases match TRBD1. The CDR3 totals 16 residues. Germline CDR1 and CDR2: MDHEN and SYDVKM. Germline trimming cut 5 bases from V and 8 bases from J; bases unmatched to any gene: 10. CDR3 sequence reads: CASSPTGQGRYSPLHF. The DNA for the CDR3 is TGTGCCAGCAGTCCGACGGGACAGGGAAGATATTCACCCCTCCACTTT.

The CDR3: CASSARQGGEFF. The CDR3 bases are TGTGCCAGCAGTGCTAGACAGGGGGGCGAGTTCTTC. The V and J genes are TRBV2 and TRBJ2-1, with 9 nucleotides matching TRBD1. Unmatched junction bases numbered 6, after V lost 4 bases and J lost 14 bases. Germline V CDR1 and CDR2: SNHLY, FYNNEI. The CDR3 runs to 12 residues.

The V gene is TRBV15, the J gene TRBJ1-1; tentative D call: TRBD1 (5 bases). V lost 0 bases, J lost 3 bases, and 14 bases lay in between. CDR3 size: 16 residues. From germline, CDR1 is LNHNV and CDR2 YYDKDF (reference sequence). As DNA, the CDR3 is TGTGCCACCAGCAGAGATCTCGGGGCGGGGGACACTGAAGCTTTCTTT. Residues: CATSRDLGAGDTEAFF. Full variable domain (missing parts from reference TRBV15 and TRBJ1-1): DAMVIQNPRYQVTQFGKPVTLSCSQTLNHNVMYWYQQKSSQAPKLLFHYYDKDFNNEADTPDNFQSRRPNTSFCFLDIRSPGLGDTAMYLCATSRDLGAGDTEAFFGQGTRLTVV.